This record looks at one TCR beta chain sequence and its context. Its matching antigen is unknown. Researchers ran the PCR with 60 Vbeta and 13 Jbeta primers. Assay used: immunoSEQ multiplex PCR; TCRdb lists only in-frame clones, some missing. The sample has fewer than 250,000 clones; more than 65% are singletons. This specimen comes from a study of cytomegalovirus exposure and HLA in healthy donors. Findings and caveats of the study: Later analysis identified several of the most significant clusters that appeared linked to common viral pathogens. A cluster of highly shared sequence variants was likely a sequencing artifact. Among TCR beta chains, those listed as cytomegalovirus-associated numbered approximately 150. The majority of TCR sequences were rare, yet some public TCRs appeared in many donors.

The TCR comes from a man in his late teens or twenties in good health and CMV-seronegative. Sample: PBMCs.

The CDR3 here is CASSSLGLAGGLYTQYF. The CDR3 bases are TGTGCCAGCAGTTCGCTCGGACTAGCGGGAGGTTTATATACGCAGTATTTT. J is TRBJ2-3 and V is TRBV27, with 14 bases fitting TRBD2. V was pared by 4 bases and J by 7 bases, with 10 bases of the junction left unmatched. Germline-derived CDR1 and CDR2 are MNHEY and SMNVEV (reference sequence). There are 17 residues in the CDR3.